The subject of this entry is one T cell receptor beta chain. Its antigen is currently unknown. These data originate in a study of OX40 agonist ivuxolimab in advanced cancers. Study-wide results and caveats: The average count of expanded clones was higher among CD8+ T cells than among CD4+.

The V and J ends lost 2 bases and 6 bases respectively, with 17 bases between them. Germline V gene data show CDR1 as SGHRS and CDR2 as YFSETQ. CDR3 length: 15 amino acids. Sequenced by immunoSEQ multiplex PCR; TCRdb stores in-frame clones only, minus some. The sample includes approximately 80,000 clones, about nine tenths of them seen just once. This clonotype originated in an adult with an advanced solid tumor such as melanoma, head and neck, liver or kidney cancer. This sequence joins TRBV5-1 and TRBJ1-2, with D unclear. The source material was CD4+ or CD8+ T cells sorted from blood, sampled in a trial of the OX40 agonist ivuxolimab. The CDR3 protein is CASSLSVGQEDGYTF. For the CDR3, the DNA is TGCGCCAGCAGCTTATCCGTTGGGCAGGAGGATGGCTACACCTTC. The full variable domain, rest sourced from reference TRBV5-1 and TRBJ1-2, is KAGVTQTPRYLIKTRGQQVTLSCSPISGHRSVSWYQQTPGQGLQFLFEYFSETQRNKGNFPGRFSGRQFSNSRSEMNVSTLELGDSALYLCASSLSVGQEDGYTFGSGTRLTVV.